This is a list of T cell receptor beta chains from one sample in a study of shared clonotypes between healthy human individuals. Profiling relied on immunoSEQ multiplex PCR, and the TCRdb table lists in-frame clones only, not all of them. The sample yields approximately 620,000 clones, roughly 97% seen once. Sample: naive CD4+ T cells sorted from blood. All receptors come from a woman in her thirties in good health. The CDR3 runs from the conserved cysteine through the conserved F or W. D genes are given only for firm matches. Some rows have no size entry. The others give once, few or many, or a class for an expanded clone.

CDR3 DNA,CDR3 protein,V gene,D gene,clone size,J gene
TGTGCCAGCAGTCCCGTCGACAGAGGATGGGGGAACACTGAAGCTTTCTTT,CASSPVDRGWGNTEAFF,TRBV27,-,-,TRBJ1-1
TGTGCCACCAGCAGAGATATGGGACAGGGGCAGTATTTT,CATSRDMGQGQYF,TRBV15,TRBD1,-,TRBJ2-3
TGTGCCAGCAGTTTCACAGGGACCACTGAAGCTTTCTTT,CASSFTGTTEAFF,TRBV27,-,-,TRBJ1-1
TGCGCCAGCAGCCGCATCCTCGAGACAGGGAGGGATCAGCCCCAGCATTTT,CASSRILETGRDQPQHF,TRBV10-2,TRBD1,-,TRBJ1-5
TGTGCCACCAGCAGAGATATAGTGGAGGTCTACGAGCAGTACTTC,CATSRDIVEVYEQYF,TRBV15,-,-,TRBJ2-7
TGTGCCAGCACCCGGGGGGATGAGCAGTTCTTC,CASTRGDEQFF,TRBV11-1,TRBD2,once,TRBJ2-1
TGCGCCAGCAGCTCAGGTATCCAGGCCCTTGGAACTAATGAAAAACTGTTTTTT,CASSSGIQALGTNEKLFF,TRBV5-1,-,once,TRBJ1-4
TGTGCCAGCAGTGAAGGACAGGGGGGAAATCAGCCCCAGCATTTT,CASSEGQGGNQPQHF,TRBV6-1,TRBD1,-,TRBJ1-5
TGCAGCGACTGGAACACCATATATTTT,CSDWNTIYF,TRBV29-1,-,-,TRBJ1-3
TGTGCCAGTCTCTTAGGGGTTGACGGCACTGAAGCTTTCTTT,CASLLGVDGTEAFF,TRBV19,-,-,TRBJ1-1
TGTGCCATCAGTGAGTCTAGCGGGAGTGTGGATACGCAGTATTTT,CAISESSGSVDTQYF,TRBV10-3,TRBD2,few,TRBJ2-3
TGTGCCAGCAGTCCCCGACCCAATCAGCCCCAGCATTTT,CASSPRPNQPQHF,TRBV6-5,-,-,TRBJ1-5
TGTGCCAGCAATCCTAGCGGGAGTACGAACATTCAGTACTTC,CASNPSGSTNIQYF,TRBV6-6,TRBD2,-,TRBJ2-4
TGTGCCAGCAGTTTATCTGTTCGGTTGGGGGACAGGGAAGCTACCGGGGAGCTGTTTTTT,CASSLSVRLGDREATGELFF,TRBV28,TRBD1,-,TRBJ2-2
TGTGCCAGCAGCCACTATCTCACCGGGGAGCTGTTTTTT,CASSHYLTGELFF,TRBV6-1,-,once,TRBJ2-2
TGTGCCAGCAGCTTGGGCACCCATGCTAACTATGGCTACACCTTC,CASSLGTHANYGYTF,TRBV7-9,-,-,TRBJ1-2
TGTGCCAGCAGCCCAAGTGGGGATACGCAGTATTTT,CASSPSGDTQYF,TRBV7-3,-,-,TRBJ2-3
TGCGCCAGCAGCTTGGCGATGGACTCCCTAAACACTGAAGCTTTCTTT,CASSLAMDSLNTEAFF,TRBV5-1,-,-,TRBJ1-1
TGCGCCAGCAGCAGACTACAGGGCATGTCCTACGAGCAGTACTTC,CASSRLQGMSYEQYF,TRBV5-1,-,-,TRBJ2-7
TGTGCCAGCAGCTTACGAAGGACAGTGGTGGAGACCCAGTACTTC,CASSLRRTVVETQYF,TRBV7-7,-,-,TRBJ2-5
TGTGCCTGGAGTCCCCTTAGCGGGAGGGCCTCCAATGAGCAGTTCTTC,CAWSPLSGRASNEQFF,TRBV30,TRBD2,-,TRBJ2-1
TGTGCCAGCAGTTCACAGGGTACGGTTAATGAAAAACTGTTTTTT,CASSSQGTVNEKLFF,TRBV6-5,-,-,TRBJ1-4
TGCAGCGTTGCGGCAGGGATGAATGAGCAGTTCTTC,CSVAAGMNEQFF,TRBV29-1,-,-,TRBJ2-1
TGCGCCAGCAGTCCCGCCCAGGGAAGCTCCTATAATTCACCCCTCCACTTT,CASSPAQGSSYNSPLHF,TRBV4-1,-,-,TRBJ1-6
TGTGCCAGCAGCCCGGCCCGGTCCTCCAGCTCCTACGAGCAGTACTTC,CASSPARSSSSYEQYF,TRBV7-8,-,-,TRBJ2-7
TGTGCCAGTAGTATGCGCTGGACAAGCTCCTACGAGCAGTACTTC,CASSMRWTSSYEQYF,TRBV19,-,-,TRBJ2-7
TGTGCCAGCAGGAAGGAGGGTCCTCTGTTCAAAAACATTCAGTACTTC,CASRKEGPLFKNIQYF,TRBV6-4,-,once,TRBJ2-4
TGTGCCACCAGCAGAGTTTACAATGAGCAGTTCTTC,CATSRVYNEQFF,TRBV15,-,-,TRBJ2-1
TGTGCCAGCAGCTTAGCCCAACATAGCTCCTACGAGCAGTACTTC,CASSLAQHSSYEQYF,TRBV7-9,-,-,TRBJ2-7
TGTGCCAGCAGCTACCATGCCCTGAACACTGAAGCTTTCTTT,CASSYHALNTEAFF,TRBV14,-,-,TRBJ1-1
TGTGCCAGCAGCGACAGGGGCCCTAACACTGAAGCTTTCTTT,CASSDRGPNTEAFF,TRBV5-4,TRBD1,-,TRBJ1-1
TGTGCCAGCGGGACAGGGGATTCCTACGAGCAGTACTTC,CASGTGDSYEQYF,TRBV19,TRBD1,-,TRBJ2-7
TGTGCCAGCAGCTTAGCCGCGGAGTACACCGGGGAGCTGTTTTTT,CASSLAAEYTGELFF,TRBV7-8,-,-,TRBJ2-2
TGTGCCAGCAGACCAGGGACAGGGGTTTACGAGCAGTACTTC,CASRPGTGVYEQYF,TRBV6-5,TRBD1,-,TRBJ2-7
TGTGCCAGCATTACGACAGGGCCTTCCTACAATGAGCAGTTCTTC,CASITTGPSYNEQFF,TRBV6-1,TRBD1,once,TRBJ2-1
TGTGCCAGTAGTATCCCCCCTGGAGGGCCCCAGCATTTT,CASSIPPGGPQHF,TRBV19,-,-,TRBJ1-5
TGTGCCAGCAGTTTTGCTGTTGGGACAGACTACGAGCAGTACTTC,CASSFAVGTDYEQYF,TRBV27,TRBD1,-,TRBJ2-7
TGTGCCAGCAGTCTACCGGGACAGCGATCCTACGAGCAGTACTTC,CASSLPGQRSYEQYF,TRBV6-6,TRBD1,once,TRBJ2-7
TGCGCCAGCACCCGGGGGTCGGGGGATCCGAAGACCCAGTACTTC,CASTRGSGDPKTQYF,TRBV5-1,-,-,TRBJ2-5
TGCGCCAGCAGAAGGGACTCCTACGAGCAGTACTTC,CASRRDSYEQYF,TRBV5-1,-,-,TRBJ2-7
TGTGCCTGGAGTGTTCAGCTATACCCGCAGTATTTT,CAWSVQLYPQYF,TRBV30,-,-,TRBJ2-3
TGTGCCAGCAGGCCCTACGGGGATCTGGGGCAGTACTTC,CASRPYGDLGQYF,TRBV5-6,-,once,TRBJ2-7
TGTGCCAGCAGTTTATGGGGGGAAGGTTATCAGCCCCAGCATTTT,CASSLWGEGYQPQHF,TRBV28,-,-,TRBJ1-5
TGTGCCAGCAGCTTCAGGGACAGGGGTTACGAGCAGTACTTC,CASSFRDRGYEQYF,TRBV11-2,TRBD1,-,TRBJ2-7
TGTGCCAGCAGGGTGGTATTGGACCCTGCCTACGAGCAGTACTTC,CASRVVLDPAYEQYF,TRBV28,-,-,TRBJ2-7
TGTGCCAGCAGTGCCCAGGCCCTCACAGATACGCAGTATTTT,CASSAQALTDTQYF,TRBV2,-,-,TRBJ2-3
TGTGCCAGTATTCGGACAGAGAACACTGAAGCTTTCTTT,CASIRTENTEAFF,TRBV19,-,-,TRBJ1-1
TGTGCCAGCAGCGTAGCTCTAGCGGGAGTTGGCACAGATACGCAGTATTTT,CASSVALAGVGTDTQYF,TRBV9,TRBD2,-,TRBJ2-3
TGTGCCAGCAGCTTAGCGGCAGATAGCTGCAGAAGGAATACGCAGTATTTT,CASSLAADSCRRNTQYF,TRBV11-2,-,once,TRBJ2-3